The 9 T cell receptor beta chains in this list originate from one sample, sequenced in a study of shared clonotypes between healthy human individuals. Generated by immunoSEQ multiplex PCR, the TCRdb table keeps only in-frame clones and is missing some. The table includes some 2,500,000 clones, 80% to 95% detected once. Material: naive CD4+ T cells from PBMCs. Stated subset: CD45RA+ positively selected. The source is a man aged 18 to 30 in good health. Some clones in this sample may be carry-over from other donors' samples.

To note about this clone: The sample carries other DNA sequences with the same CDR3. The chain combines TRBV19 with TRBJ2-1; maybe TRBD2 (5 bases). Trimming shortened V by 5 bases and J by 0 bases, and 11 bases separated the two germline ends. The CDR3 is made up of 15 amino acids. Germline values: CDR1 LNHDA, CDR2 SQIVND (reference sequence). For the CDR3, the DNA is TGTGCCAGTAGTCCTTGGCGGGCCTCCTACAATGAGCAGTTCTTC. It is translated as CASSPWRASYNEQFF.

J is TRBJ1-5 and V is TRBV7-8; D might be TRBD1 (5 bases). Trimming left V 5 bases short and J 0 bases short, with 14 bases between. CDR3 size: 16 residues. From germline, CDR1 is SGHVS and CDR2 FQNEAQ. CDR3 bases: TGTGCCAGCAGCGACAGCTATGTATATAGCAATCAGCCCCAGCATTTT. Translated: CASSDSYVYSNQPQHF.

This clone was recorded once. The V and J genes are TRBV7-9 and TRBJ2-6; no clear D. CDR3 length equals 17 residues. The V gene lost 4 bases and the J gene lost 0 bases, with 13 bases spanning the gap. Germline assignment: CDR1 SEHNR and CDR2 FQNEAQ (reference sequence). CDR3 protein: CASSSGRAGSGANVLTF. In DNA form, the CDR3 reads TGTGCCAGCAGCTCCGGAAGGGCAGGCTCTGGGGCCAACGTCCTGACTTTC.

The chain uses TRBV28 and TRBJ2-7; possible D gene TRBD2, 6 bases. The CDR3 loop spans 13 amino acids. The germline V gene encodes CDR1 MDHEN and CDR2 SYDVKM. V was shortened by 6 bases and J by 5 bases, with 14 bases between the two germline ends. The CDR3 nucleotides read TGTGCCAGCAGGCATGCGGGGCCCAACGAGCAGTACTTC. Residues: CASRHAGPNEQYF.

This rearrangement joins TRBV15 to TRBJ2-5; no clear D gene. The CDR3 runs to 12 residues. Per germline, CDR1 LNHNV and CDR2 YYDKDF (reference sequence). V lost 4 bases, J lost 3 bases, and 6 bases lay in between. The CDR3 DNA is TGTGCCACCAGCAAAAGGGAAGAGACCCAGTACTTC. As protein: CATSKREETQYF. Full variable domain (outside the CDR3, taken from reference TRBV15 and TRBJ2-5): DAMVIQNPRYQVTQFGKPVTLSCSQTLNHNVMYWYQQKSSQAPKLLFHYYDKDFNNEADTPDNFQSRRPNTSFCFLDIRSPGLGDTAMYLCATSKREETQYFGPGTRLLVL.

V and J are TRBV19 and TRBJ1-3; D gene ambiguous. Looked up from germline, CDR1 is LNHDA and CDR2 is SQIVND (reference sequence). The CDR3 is 15 residues long. The V and J ends lost 9 bases and 0 bases respectively, with 15 bases between them. This CDR3 is CASKETGSSGNTIYF. The CDR3 DNA follows: TGTGCCAGCAAAGAGACCGGGAGCTCTGGAAACACCATATATTTT. The full variable domain, its missing parts supplied by reference TRBV19 and TRBJ1-3, is DGGITQSPKYLFRKEGQNVTLSCEQNLNHDAMYWYRQDPGQGLRLIYYSQIVNDFQKGDIAEGYSVSREKKESFPLTVTSAQKNPTAFYLCASKETGSSGNTIYFGEGSWLTVV.

In DNA, the CDR3 is TGTGCCAGCAGTTTGATGGACGAGCAGTACTTC. Translating gives CASSLMDEQYF. The chain couples TRBV28 to TRBJ2-7; D remains ambiguous. There are 11 residues in the CDR3. Looked up from germline, CDR1 is MDHEN and CDR2 is SYDVKM. Trimming took 3 bases from V and 5 from J, leaving 5 bases between them.

This clone has more than one count but fewer than ten. This same CDR3 is encoded by further DNA sequences in the sample. The gene calls are TRBV7-2 and TRBJ2-2; the D is unclear. Germline V gene data show CDR1 as SGHTA and CDR2 as FQGNSA. The V gene lost 3 bases and the J gene lost 5 bases, with 4 bases spanning the gap. This CDR3 comprises 12 residues. The chain's CDR3 is CASSLGTGELFF. Here the CDR3 DNA reads TGTGCCAGCAGCTTGGGGACCGGGGAGCTGTTTTTT.

Notes on this clone: The same CDR3 is also encoded by other DNA sequences in this sample. The CDR3 nucleotides are TGTGCCAGCTCACCGGGCGGACTCAATCAGCCCCAGCATTTT. As protein: CASSPGGLNQPQHF. The chain recombines TRBV18 with TRBJ1-5; D not resolved. The CDR3 sequence is 14 residues long. Germline CDR1 KGHSH, CDR2 LQKENI. V lost 3 bases and J 3 bases, leaving 9 bases between the germline ends. The full variable domain, rest sourced from reference TRBV18 and TRBJ1-5, is NAGVMQNPRHLVRRRGQEARLRCSPMKGHSHVYWYRQLPEEGLKFMVYLQKENIIDESGMPKERFSAEFPKEGPSILRIQQVVRGDSAAYFCASSPGGLNQPQHFGDGTRLSIL.